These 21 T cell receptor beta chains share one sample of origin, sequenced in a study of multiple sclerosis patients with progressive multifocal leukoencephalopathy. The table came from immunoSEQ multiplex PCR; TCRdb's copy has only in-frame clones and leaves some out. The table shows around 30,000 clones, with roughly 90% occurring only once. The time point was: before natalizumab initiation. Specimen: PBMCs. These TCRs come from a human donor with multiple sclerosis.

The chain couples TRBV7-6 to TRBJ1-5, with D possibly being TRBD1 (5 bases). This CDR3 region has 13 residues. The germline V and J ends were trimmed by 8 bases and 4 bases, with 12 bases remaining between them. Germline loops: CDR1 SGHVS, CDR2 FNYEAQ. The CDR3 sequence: CASAAGYNQPQHF. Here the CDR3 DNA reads TGTGCCAGCGCGGCAGGGTATAATCAGCCCCAGCATTTT.

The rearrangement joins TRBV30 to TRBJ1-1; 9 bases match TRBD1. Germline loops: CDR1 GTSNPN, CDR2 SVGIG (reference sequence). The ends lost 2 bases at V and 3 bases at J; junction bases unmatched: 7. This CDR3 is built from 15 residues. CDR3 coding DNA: TGTGCCTGGAGTCCGGGACAGGGAAAGGACACTGAAGCTTTCTTT. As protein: CAWSPGQGKDTEAFF.

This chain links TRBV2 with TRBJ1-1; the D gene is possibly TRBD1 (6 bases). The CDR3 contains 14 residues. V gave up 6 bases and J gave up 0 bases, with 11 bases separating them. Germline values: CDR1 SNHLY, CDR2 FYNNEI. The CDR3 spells CASSRTVLNTEAFF. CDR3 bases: TGTGCCAGCAGCCGGACAGTCCTGAACACTGAAGCTTTCTTT.

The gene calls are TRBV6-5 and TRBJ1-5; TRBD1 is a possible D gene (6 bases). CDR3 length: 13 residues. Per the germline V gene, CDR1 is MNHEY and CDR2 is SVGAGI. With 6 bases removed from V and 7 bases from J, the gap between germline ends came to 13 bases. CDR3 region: CASRGGERQPQHF. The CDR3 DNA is TGTGCCAGCAGAGGGGGGGAGAGACAGCCCCAGCATTTT.

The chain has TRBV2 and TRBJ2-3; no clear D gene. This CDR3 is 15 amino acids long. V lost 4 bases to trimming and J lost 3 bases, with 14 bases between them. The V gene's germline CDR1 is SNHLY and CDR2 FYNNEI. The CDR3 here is CASSAEKVGTDTQYF. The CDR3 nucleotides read TGTGCCAGCAGTGCCGAGAAGGTGGGAACAGATACGCAGTATTTT.

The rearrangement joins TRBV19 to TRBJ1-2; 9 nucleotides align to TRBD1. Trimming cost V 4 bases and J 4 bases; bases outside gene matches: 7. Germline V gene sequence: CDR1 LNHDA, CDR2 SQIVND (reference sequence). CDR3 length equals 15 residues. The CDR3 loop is CASSKGQGRAYGYTF. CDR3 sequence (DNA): TGTGCCAGTAGTAAGGGACAGGGAAGGGCCTATGGCTACACCTTC.

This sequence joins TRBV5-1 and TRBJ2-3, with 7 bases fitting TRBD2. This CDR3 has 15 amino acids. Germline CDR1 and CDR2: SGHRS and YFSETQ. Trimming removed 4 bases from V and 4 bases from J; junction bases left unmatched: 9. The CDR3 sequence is CASSGRGTVSDTQYF. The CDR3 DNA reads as TGCGCCAGCAGCGGGAGGGGAACGGTATCAGATACGCAGTATTTT.

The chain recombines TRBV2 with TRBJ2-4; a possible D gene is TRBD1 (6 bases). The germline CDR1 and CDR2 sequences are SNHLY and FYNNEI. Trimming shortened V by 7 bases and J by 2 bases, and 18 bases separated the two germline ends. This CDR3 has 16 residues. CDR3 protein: CASTGDGAGSKNIQYF. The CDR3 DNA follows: TGTGCCAGCACAGGGGACGGGGCAGGGTCCAAAAACATTCAGTACTTC.

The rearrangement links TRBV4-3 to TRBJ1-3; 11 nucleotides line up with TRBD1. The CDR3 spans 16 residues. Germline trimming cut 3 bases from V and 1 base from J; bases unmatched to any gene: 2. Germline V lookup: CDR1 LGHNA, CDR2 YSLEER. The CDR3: CASSHGDRGSGNTIYF. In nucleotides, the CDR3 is TGCGCCAGCAGCCACGGGGACAGGGGGTCTGGAAACACCATATATTTT.

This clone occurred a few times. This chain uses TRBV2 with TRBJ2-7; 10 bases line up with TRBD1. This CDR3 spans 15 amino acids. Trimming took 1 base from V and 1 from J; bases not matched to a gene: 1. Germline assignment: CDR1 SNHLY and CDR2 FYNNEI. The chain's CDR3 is CASSEGTGGSYEQYF. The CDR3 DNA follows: TGTGCCAGCAGTGAAGGGACAGGGGGTTCCTACGAGCAGTACTTC.

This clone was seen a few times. CDR3 coding DNA: TGCGCCAGCAGCCAAGAACTAGCGGGCCGTTCCTACGAGCAGTACTTC. Amino acids: CASSQELAGRSYEQYF. V is TRBV4-3 and J is TRBJ2-7, with 9 bases matching TRBD2. This CDR3 comprises 16 residues. Unmatched junction bases numbered 4, after V lost 0 bases and J lost 1 base. CDR1 is LGHNA and CDR2 is YSLEER in the germline V gene.

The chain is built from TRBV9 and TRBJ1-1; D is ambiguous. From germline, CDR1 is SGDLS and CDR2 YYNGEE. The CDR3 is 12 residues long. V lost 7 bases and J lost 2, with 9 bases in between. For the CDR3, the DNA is TGTGCCAGCCTGAGCGTTAACACTGAAGCTTTCTTT. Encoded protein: CASLSVNTEAFF.

Here the CDR3 DNA reads TGTGCCATCAGTGAGTCGGGGACTAGCGGGAGAGGGAATGAGCAGTTCTTC. This codes for CAISESGTSGRGNEQFF. The V gene is TRBV10-3, the J gene TRBJ2-1; 14 nucleotides match TRBD2. The CDR3 is 17 amino acids. Trimming took 0 bases from V and 7 from J; bases not matched to a gene: 5. Per germline, CDR1 ENHRY and CDR2 SYGVKD.

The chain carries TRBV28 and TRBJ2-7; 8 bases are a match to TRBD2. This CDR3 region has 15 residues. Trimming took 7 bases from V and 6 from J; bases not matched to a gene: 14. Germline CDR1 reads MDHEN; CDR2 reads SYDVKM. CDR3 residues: CASIRTPGREGEQYF. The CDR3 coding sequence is TGTGCCAGCATCCGAACACCCGGGAGGGAGGGCGAGCAGTACTTC.

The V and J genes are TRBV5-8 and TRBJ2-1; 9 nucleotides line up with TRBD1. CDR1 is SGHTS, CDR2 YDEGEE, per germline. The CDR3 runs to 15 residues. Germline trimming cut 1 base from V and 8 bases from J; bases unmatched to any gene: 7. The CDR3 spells CASSLSWTGDHEQFF. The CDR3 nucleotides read TGTGCCAGCAGCTTGAGTTGGACAGGGGATCATGAGCAGTTCTTC.

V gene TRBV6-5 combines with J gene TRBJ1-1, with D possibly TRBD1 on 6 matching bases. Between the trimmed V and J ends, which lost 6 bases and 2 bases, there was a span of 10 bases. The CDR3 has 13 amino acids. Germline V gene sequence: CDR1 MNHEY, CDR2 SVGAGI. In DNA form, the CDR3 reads TGTGCCAGCAGAGGACAGCCTAACACTGAAGCTTTCTTT. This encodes CASRGQPNTEAFF.

The chain's CDR3 is CASRYRGSYGYTF. For the CDR3, the DNA is TGTGCCAGCAGGTACAGGGGATCCTATGGCTACACCTTC. This sequence joins TRBV6-1 and TRBJ1-2, with TRBD1 identical over 7 bases. The CDR3 runs 13 residues. J was trimmed by 4 bases and V by 6 bases; bases with no gene match: 5. Germline CDR1 is MNHNS and CDR2 is SASEGT.

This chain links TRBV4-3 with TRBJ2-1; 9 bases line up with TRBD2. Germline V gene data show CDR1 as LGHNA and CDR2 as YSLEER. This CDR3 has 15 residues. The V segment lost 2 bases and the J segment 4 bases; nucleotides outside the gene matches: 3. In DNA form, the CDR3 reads TGCGCCAGCAGCCAACTTAGCGGGAGATACAATGAGCAGTTCTTC. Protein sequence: CASSQLSGRYNEQFF.

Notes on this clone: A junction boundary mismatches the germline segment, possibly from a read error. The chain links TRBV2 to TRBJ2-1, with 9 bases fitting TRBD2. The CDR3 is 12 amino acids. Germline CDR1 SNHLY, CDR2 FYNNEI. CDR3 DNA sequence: TGTGCCAGCAGTGAGGAGTATAGCGGGAGTCTCTTC. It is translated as CASSEEYSGSLF.

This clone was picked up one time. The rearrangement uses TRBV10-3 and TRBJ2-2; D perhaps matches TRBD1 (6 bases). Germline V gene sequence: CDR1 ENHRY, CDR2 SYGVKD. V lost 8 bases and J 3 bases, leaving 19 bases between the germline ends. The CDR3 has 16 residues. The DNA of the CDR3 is TGTGCCATCCCTAGGGCCGGACAGCTGGACACCGGGGAGCTGTTTTTT. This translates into CAIPRAGQLDTGELFF.

CDR3 amino acids: CASSPPGTGGDEQYF. CDR3 sequence (DNA): TGTGCCAGCAGCCCACCAGGGACAGGGGGCGACGAGCAGTACTTC. The rearrangement links TRBV6-6 to TRBJ2-7; 12 bases fit TRBD1. V dropped 6 bases and J dropped 5; count of bases not matched to a gene: 8. From germline, CDR1 is MNHNY and CDR2 SVGAGI (reference sequence). The CDR3 has 15 residues.